This TCR beta chain was obtained from a study of shared clonotypes between healthy human individuals. The CDR3 length is 16 residues. The germline V gene has CDR1 SGHDN and CDR2 FVKESK. The V end lost 4 bases, the J end lost 4 bases, and 17 bases lay between the germline ends. Study outcomes and limitations: An anticipated effect of sequencing depth on clonotype sharing among donors was recognized. What naive subsets generally showed was a larger estimated richness than memory subsets showed.

Assay used: immunoSEQ multiplex PCR; TCRdb lists only in-frame clones, some missing. This table has fewer than 850,000 clones, around 96% appearing once. Selected positively for CCR7 and CD45RO-negative, naive CD8 cells excluded terminally differentiated effector memory CD45RA+ cells. With regard to this clone: The antigen is unknown.

The source is a man aged 25 to 45 in good health. The chain links TRBV14 to TRBJ2-1; tentative D call: TRBD2 (6 bases). The sequencing sample was made of naive CD8+ T cells sorted from blood. The CDR3 DNA sequence: TGTGCCAGCAGCCCTTACTGGCGGGGCCCGTACAATGAGCAGTTCTTC. This translates into CASSPYWRGPYNEQFF. Full variable domain (outside the CDR3, taken from reference TRBV14 and TRBJ2-1): EAGVTQFPSHSVIEKGQTVTLRCDPISGHDNLYWYRRVMGKEIKFLLHFVKESKQDESGMPNNRFLAERTGGTYSTLKVQPAELEDSGVYFCASSPYWRGPYNEQFFGPGTRLTVL.